The rows below give T cell receptor beta chains drawn from one sample of a study of radiotherapy plus CTLA-4 blockade in lung cancer. The data were produced by immunoSEQ multiplex PCR, yet TCRdb's version contains in-frame clones alone and is incomplete. The repertoire holds some 110,000 clones, with approximately 84% as singletons. The source was peripheral blood, collected from a patient treated with radiotherapy plus ipilimumab. The receptors here all came from a human donor with non-small cell lung cancer who had a partial response to radiotherapy plus ipilimumab. Both conserved end residues are part of each CDR3. Each record gives: J gene, clone size, V gene, D gene, CDR3 protein, CDR3 DNA. A D gene is named only where the DNA matches it firmly. Expanded clones are given a class, and other clones once, few, many or no size at all.

J gene: TRBJ2-1; clone size: -; V gene: TRBV20-1; D gene: -; CDR3 protein: CSAGAGNEQFF; CDR3 DNA: TGCAGTGCAGGGGCTGGGAATGAGCAGTTCTTC
J gene: TRBJ2-5; clone size: -; V gene: TRBV7-2; D gene: -; CDR3 protein: CASSLVGPGAGETQYF; CDR3 DNA: TGTGCCAGCAGCTTAGTCGGACCGGGAGCTGGTGAGACCCAGTACTTC
J gene: TRBJ2-1; clone size: -; V gene: TRBV4-1; D gene: -; CDR3 protein: CASSQDTGTLRLF; CDR3 DNA: TGCGCCAGCAGCCAAGATACAGGGACATTGCGGCTCTTC
J gene: TRBJ2-2; clone size: -; V gene: TRBV25-1; D gene: -; CDR3 protein: CASSEPRANTGELFF; CDR3 DNA: TGTGCCAGCAGTGAGCCCAGGGCGAACACCGGGGAGCTGTTTTTT
J gene: TRBJ2-1; clone size: few; V gene: TRBV7-2; D gene: -; CDR3 protein: CASSARQGRDEQFF; CDR3 DNA: TGTGCCAGCAGCGCCAGACAGGGGAGGGATGAGCAGTTCTTC
J gene: TRBJ2-1; clone size: -; V gene: TRBV11-3; D gene: TRBD1; CDR3 protein: CASSRQTGEVHDNEQFF; CDR3 DNA: TGTGCCAGCAGCCGTCAAACAGGGGAAGTTCACGACAATGAGCAGTTCTTC
J gene: TRBJ2-1; clone size: -; V gene: TRBV2; D gene: -; CDR3 protein: CASSEGEARQFF; CDR3 DNA: TGTGCCAGCAGTGAGGGTGAGGCGAGGCAGTTCTTC
J gene: TRBJ1-2; clone size: -; V gene: TRBV7-2; D gene: TRBD1; CDR3 protein: CASSESGTGLIYGYTF; CDR3 DNA: TGTGCCAGCAGCGAGTCCGGGACAGGACTAATCTATGGCTACACCTTC
J gene: TRBJ1-2; clone size: -; V gene: TRBV2; D gene: -; CDR3 protein: CASSTQRDYGYTF; CDR3 DNA: TGTGCCAGCAGCACCCAGCGGGACTATGGCTACACCTTC
J gene: TRBJ2-5; clone size: -; V gene: TRBV7-9; D gene: TRBD1; CDR3 protein: CASSVGTVEETQYF; CDR3 DNA: TGTGCCAGCAGTGTTGGGACAGTGGAAGAGACCCAGTACTTC
J gene: TRBJ1-1; clone size: -; V gene: TRBV2; D gene: -; CDR3 protein: CAKRTEFNTEAFF; CDR3 DNA: TGTGCCAAAAGGACAGAATTTAACACTGAAGCTTTCTTT
J gene: TRBJ1-5; clone size: -; V gene: TRBV18; D gene: TRBD1; CDR3 protein: CASSPGQNQPQHF; CDR3 DNA: TGTGCCAGCTCTCCGGGACAGAATCAGCCCCAGCATTTT
J gene: TRBJ1-4; clone size: -; V gene: TRBV30; D gene: -; CDR3 protein: CAWSVGKGLGEKLFF; CDR3 DNA: TGTGCCTGGAGTGTAGGGAAGGGGTTAGGTGAAAAACTGTTTTTT
J gene: TRBJ2-1; clone size: -; V gene: TRBV6-5; D gene: TRBD2; CDR3 protein: CASRTGTSLRNEQFF; CDR3 DNA: TGTGCCAGCAGGACAGGGACTAGCCTACGGAATGAGCAGTTCTTC
J gene: TRBJ1-1; clone size: -; V gene: TRBV30; D gene: -; CDR3 protein: CAWSISIRNTEAFF; CDR3 DNA: TGTGCCTGGAGTATCAGTATAAGGAACACTGAAGCTTTCTTT
J gene: TRBJ2-1; clone size: -; V gene: TRBV10-2; D gene: -; CDR3 protein: CASSEMSGRRGLGEQFF; CDR3 DNA: TGCGCCAGCAGTGAAATGTCCGGAAGGCGGGGATTGGGTGAGCAGTTCTTC
J gene: TRBJ2-1; clone size: once; V gene: TRBV7-2; D gene: -; CDR3 protein: CASSPDASPYNEQFF; CDR3 DNA: TGTGCCAGCAGCCCAGATGCTAGCCCCTACAATGAGCAGTTCTTC
J gene: TRBJ2-1; clone size: -; V gene: TRBV5-1; D gene: TRBD2; CDR3 protein: CASSTTSGSWNEQFF; CDR3 DNA: TGCGCCAGCAGCACCACTAGCGGGAGCTGGAATGAGCAGTTCTTC
J gene: TRBJ1-5; clone size: -; V gene: TRBV19; D gene: TRBD1; CDR3 protein: CASRDREVYDNQPQHF; CDR3 DNA: TGTGCCAGTAGAGACAGGGAGGTCTATGACAATCAGCCCCAGCATTTT
J gene: TRBJ1-1; clone size: -; V gene: TRBV6-4; D gene: -; CDR3 protein: CASSLEANTEAFF; CDR3 DNA: TGTGCCAGCAGTTTGGAGGCGAACACTGAAGCTTTCTTT
J gene: TRBJ1-2; clone size: -; V gene: TRBV6-1; D gene: TRBD1; CDR3 protein: CASSRTGGDYGYTF; CDR3 DNA: TGTGCCAGTAGCCGAACAGGGGGCGACTATGGCTACACCTTC
J gene: TRBJ2-3; clone size: -; V gene: TRBV4-1; D gene: -; CDR3 protein: CASSQDGWSTDTQYF; CDR3 DNA: TGCGCCAGCAGCCAAGACGGTTGGTCCACAGATACGCAGTATTTT
J gene: TRBJ2-2; clone size: -; V gene: TRBV6-1; D gene: -; CDR3 protein: CASSDSSVGELFF; CDR3 DNA: TGTGCCAGCAGTGACTCCTCCGTGGGGGAGCTGTTTTTT
J gene: TRBJ2-1; clone size: -; V gene: TRBV7-2; D gene: -; CDR3 protein: CASSLWGRNEQFF; CDR3 DNA: TGTGCCAGCAGCTTATGGGGGCGGAATGAGCAGTTCTTC
J gene: TRBJ2-1; clone size: -; V gene: TRBV5-4; D gene: TRBD2; CDR3 protein: CASSLKSGGSYNEQFF; CDR3 DNA: TGTGCCAGCAGCTTAAAAAGCGGGGGGTCCTACAATGAGCAGTTCTTC
J gene: TRBJ2-1; clone size: few; V gene: TRBV9; D gene: -; CDR3 protein: CASSVDGVTYNEQFF; CDR3 DNA: TGTGCCAGCAGCGTAGACGGGGTTACCTACAATGAGCAGTTCTTC
J gene: TRBJ2-5; clone size: -; V gene: TRBV6-5; D gene: -; CDR3 protein: CASSYSPGERETQYF; CDR3 DNA: TGTGCCAGCAGTTACTCCCCGGGAGAGCGAGAGACCCAGTACTTC
J gene: TRBJ1-3; clone size: few; V gene: TRBV19; D gene: -; CDR3 protein: CASRKAAGDTIYF; CDR3 DNA: TGTGCCAGTAGGAAGGCGGCGGGGGACACCATATATTTT
J gene: TRBJ1-1; clone size: -; V gene: TRBV28; D gene: -; CDR3 protein: CASSQLWGRSGSTEAFF; CDR3 DNA: TGTGCCAGCAGTCAATTATGGGGCAGGTCCGGCTCCACTGAAGCTTTCTTT
J gene: TRBJ1-2; clone size: -; V gene: TRBV7-8; D gene: TRBD1; CDR3 protein: CASSSGTGNYGYTF; CDR3 DNA: TGTGCCAGCAGCTCCGGGACAGGGAACTATGGCTACACCTTC
J gene: TRBJ1-2; clone size: -; V gene: TRBV5-1; D gene: -; CDR3 protein: CASSPATGGYTF; CDR3 DNA: TGCGCCAGCAGCCCAGCGACAGGTGGCTACACCTTC
J gene: TRBJ1-1; clone size: -; V gene: TRBV5-5; D gene: -; CDR3 protein: CASSTGYSHTEAFF; CDR3 DNA: TGTGCCAGCAGCACTGGATATAGCCACACTGAAGCTTTCTTT
J gene: TRBJ2-1; clone size: -; V gene: TRBV10-3; D gene: -; CDR3 protein: CAISREINEQFF; CDR3 DNA: TGTGCCATCAGCCGGGAGATAAATGAGCAGTTCTTC
J gene: TRBJ1-2; clone size: -; V gene: TRBV6-5; D gene: -; CDR3 protein: CASTNRERGAYGYTF; CDR3 DNA: TGTGCCAGCACTAACCGCGAACGGGGGGCCTATGGCTACACCTTC
J gene: TRBJ1-2; clone size: -; V gene: TRBV7-9; D gene: TRBD1; CDR3 protein: CASSLPGGEGYTF; CDR3 DNA: TGTGCCAGCAGCCTACCAGGGGGCGAGGGCTACACCTTC
J gene: TRBJ2-7; clone size: -; V gene: TRBV6-5; D gene: TRBD1; CDR3 protein: CASRRTGDAYEQYF; CDR3 DNA: TGTGCCAGCAGGAGGACAGGGGATGCCTACGAGCAGTACTTC
J gene: TRBJ2-7; clone size: once; V gene: TRBV28; D gene: TRBD1; CDR3 protein: CASSHGDRVFGQYF; CDR3 DNA: TGTGCCAGCAGCCACGGGGACAGGGTTTTCGGGCAGTACTTC
J gene: TRBJ2-2; clone size: -; V gene: TRBV19; D gene: -; CDR3 protein: CASSKLSGRQNTGELFF; CDR3 DNA: TGTGCCAGTAGTAAGCTTAGCGGCAGACAGAACACCGGGGAGCTGTTTTTT
J gene: TRBJ1-2; clone size: few; V gene: TRBV5-1; D gene: TRBD1; CDR3 protein: CASSKADRDYGYTF; CDR3 DNA: TGCGCCAGCAGCAAAGCCGACAGGGACTATGGCTACACCTTC
J gene: TRBJ2-1; clone size: -; V gene: TRBV7-3; D gene: TRBD2; CDR3 protein: CASSLKGGLAGHEQFF; CDR3 DNA: TGTGCCAGCAGCTTAAAGGGCGGACTAGCGGGACATGAGCAGTTCTTC
J gene: TRBJ2-4; clone size: few; V gene: TRBV30; D gene: TRBD2; CDR3 protein: CAWSGVAGVQNIQYF; CDR3 DNA: TGTGCCTGGAGTGGAGTAGCGGGAGTGCAAAACATTCAGTACTTC
J gene: TRBJ2-3; clone size: -; V gene: TRBV27; D gene: TRBD2; CDR3 protein: CASSLEAGGPNTDTQYF; CDR3 DNA: TGTGCCAGCAGTCTGGAAGCGGGAGGCCCTAACACAGATACGCAGTATTTT